This T cell receptor beta chain was sequenced in a study of cytomegalovirus exposure and HLA in healthy donors. The PCR used 60 Vbeta and 13 Jbeta primers. Clones were sequenced by immunoSEQ multiplex PCR, and TCRdb holds only the in-frame ones, with some missing. Listed are approximately 92,000 clones; 3% to 4% falls within the top ten. The V and J ends lost 5 bases and 4 bases respectively, with 6 bases between them. The CDR3 covers 13 residues. The germline gives CDR1 MRHNA, CDR2 SNTAGT. The source is a woman between 25 and 40 years old in good health and CMV-seronegative. This chain links TRBV6-4 with TRBJ1-6; TRBD1 might be the D (5 bases). The sequencing input was PBMCs. The CDR3 nucleotides read TGTGCCAGCAGTTCAGGGTATAATTCACCCCTCCACTTT. Amino acids: CASSSGYNSPLHF.